Presented here are 21 T cell receptor beta chains from one specimen sequenced in a study of post-analysis software for immune sequencing data. Broader study findings: Comparison of patients with controls showed about 5 TRBV segments more frequent in patients, TRBV5-6, TRBV5-1 and TRBV20-1 among them.

For these TCRs, the target antigens are not known. The TCR beta cDNA libraries contained unique molecular identifiers. TCRdb re-called the PCR reads with MiXCR, one entry per CDR3 protein. This sample has hundreds of thousands of distinct CDR3 sequences; around 50% occur once, and the top ten carry 4% to 5.5%. Input material: blood. These receptors were obtained from a girl aged 10 to 17 with multiple sclerosis.

The chain combines TRBV7-9 with TRBJ1-2; TRBD1 agrees at 10 bases. The CDR3 is 12 residues long. From germline, CDR1 is SEHNR and CDR2 FQNEAQ (reference sequence). Trimming at V came to 8 bases and at J to 3 bases, leaving 0 bases not matched to a gene. The chain's CDR3 is CASGQGDYGYTF. The CDR3 bases are TGTGCCAGCGGACAGGGGGACTATGGCTACACCTTC. The full variable domain, completed using reference TRBV7-9 and TRBJ1-2, is DTGVSQNPRHKITKRGQNVTFRCDPISEHNRLYWYRQTLGQGPEFLTYFQNEAQLEKSRLLSDRFSAERPKGSFSTLEIQRTEQGDSAMYLCASGQGDYGYTFGSGTRLTVV.

V usage is TRBV24-1 and J usage is TRBJ1-2; 7 bases fit TRBD1. CDR1 KGHDR and CDR2 SFDVKD come from the germline V gene. The CDR3 has 14 residues. The V segment lost 3 bases and the J segment 2 bases; nucleotides outside the gene matches: 2. CDR3 in amino acids: CATSDVDRNYGYTF. For the CDR3, the DNA is TGTGCCACCAGTGATGTGGACAGGAACTATGGCTACACCTTC.

The chain has TRBV12-3 or TRBV12-4 and TRBJ2-6; D is unresolved. The CDR3 totals 15 residues. Between the trimmed V and J ends, which lost 1 base and 0 bases, there was a span of 4 bases. CDR3: CASSLETSGANVLTF. The CDR3 DNA follows: TGTGCCAGCAGTTTAGAAACCTCTGGGGCCAACGTCCTGACTTTC.

This clonotype was counted a few times. The chain has TRBV5-1 and TRBJ2-3, with D perhaps TRBD1 (5 bases). Germline loops: CDR1 SGHRS, CDR2 YFSETQ. The CDR3 is 13 amino acids. Trimming took 3 bases from V and 5 from J, leaving 10 bases between them. CDR3 coding DNA: TGCGCCAGCAGCTCCCGAAGGGGAGATACGCAGTATTTT. It yields the protein CASSSRRGDTQYF. Full variable domain (missing parts from reference TRBV5-1 and TRBJ2-3): KAGVTQTPRYLIKTRGQQVTLSCSPISGHRSVSWYQQTPGQGLQFLFEYFSETQRNKGNFPGRFSGRQFSNSRSEMNVSTLELGDSALYLCASSSRRGDTQYFGPGTRLTVL.

This clonotype was counted a few times. This chain uses TRBV10-3 with TRBJ2-7; TRBD2 matches at 8 bases. Per the germline V gene, CDR1 is ENHRY and CDR2 is SYGVKD. CDR3 length equals 15 residues. Trimming took 8 bases from V and 0 from J; bases not matched to a gene: 9. This chain's CDR3 is CAIRPTSGSSYEQYF. CDR3 in DNA: TGTGCCATCCGGCCTACTAGCGGAAGCTCCTACGAGCAGTACTTC.

This clonotype was seen a handful of times. The rearrangement joins TRBV7-9 to TRBJ2-3; maybe TRBD2 (6 bases). V was trimmed by 3 bases and J by 2 bases, leaving 12 bases between them. CDR1 SEHNR and CDR2 FQNEAQ come from the germline V gene (reference sequence). CDR3 length equals 15 residues. CDR3 in DNA: TGTGCCAGCAGCTTGGGGACTTTCGACACAGATACGCAGTATTTT. Translated, it gives CASSLGTFDTDTQYF.

This chain uses TRBV10-3 with TRBJ2-3; no firm D call. In germline, CDR1 is ENHRY, CDR2 SYGVKD. The germline V and J ends were trimmed by 5 bases and 4 bases, with 13 bases remaining between them. The CDR3 sequence is 14 residues long. In DNA form, the CDR3 reads TGTGCCATCAGTCCTACGTACGGCGCAGATACGCAGTATTTT. It specifies CAISPTYGADTQYF.

This clonotype was detected only a few times. This chain joins TRBV3-1 and TRBJ1-4; D gene uncertain. The CDR3 is made up of 15 amino acids. Germline V gene data show CDR1 as LGHDT and CDR2 as YNNKEL (reference sequence). V gave up 3 bases and J gave up 1 base, with 9 bases separating them. This CDR3 reads CASSHKRGTNEKLFF. CDR3 in DNA: TGTGCCAGCAGCCACAAGCGGGGAACTAATGAAAAACTGTTTTTT.

This rearrangement joins TRBV12-3 or TRBV12-4 to TRBJ2-1, with 8 bases matching TRBD2. The J segment lost 6 bases and the V segment lost 1 base, leaving 2 bases of the junction unmatched. This CDR3 has 14 residues. CDR3 in DNA: TGTGCCAGCAGTTTAGTACTAGCGGTCAATGAGCAGTTCTTC. Protein sequence: CASSLVLAVNEQFF.

The gene calls are TRBV5-6 and TRBJ1-1; D gene uncertain. CDR3 length: 18 residues. Germline V gene lookup returns CDR1 SGHDT and CDR2 YYEEEE. The germline V and J ends were trimmed by 0 bases and 0 bases, with 18 bases remaining between them. Written as DNA, the CDR3 is TGTGCCAGCAGCTTGGCTGCCGAGGCCATTCGAATGAACACTGAAGCTTTCTTT. Translating it yields CASSLAAEAIRMNTEAFF.

The chain links TRBV25-1 to TRBJ1-4; maybe TRBD1 (5 bases). Trimming left V 0 bases short and J 7 bases short, with 12 bases between. Germline lookup yields CDR1 MGHDK and CDR2 SYGVNS. This CDR3 comprises 15 residues. The CDR3 nucleotides are TGTGCCAGCAGTGAATACAAGGGGCCCAGTGAAAAACTGTTTTTT. Translated: CASSEYKGPSEKLFF.

The chain carries TRBV4-1 and TRBJ2-7, with TRBD2 matching over 12 bases. The CDR3 length is 16 residues. The germline gives CDR1 MGHRA, CDR2 YSYEKL. With 3 bases clipped from V and 1 base from J, the junction kept 4 bases outside the gene matches. DNA of the CDR3: TGCGCCAGCAGCCAGGCCACTAGCGGGAGGTCCTACGAGCAGTACTTC. It encodes CASSQATSGRSYEQYF.

The V gene is TRBV7-9, the J gene TRBJ2-5; maybe TRBD2 (6 bases). The V gene lost 8 bases and the J gene lost 1 base, with 29 bases spanning the gap. The CDR3 totals 19 residues. CDR1 is SEHNR and CDR2 is FQNEAQ in the germline V gene (reference sequence). CDR3 protein: CASLGGIGRNEFFQETQYF. DNA of the CDR3: TGTGCCAGCCTGGGGGGAATAGGACGGAACGAATTCTTCCAAGAGACCCAGTACTTC. Combining the CDR3 with reference TRBV7-9 and TRBJ2-5 gives the whole variable domain DTGVSQNPRHKITKRGQNVTFRCDPISEHNRLYWYRQTLGQGPEFLTYFQNEAQLEKSRLLSDRFSAERPKGSFSTLEIQRTEQGDSAMYLCASLGGIGRNEFFQETQYFGPGTRLLVL.

The rearrangement joins TRBV7-2 to TRBJ1-2, with 7 nucleotides matching TRBD1. V lost 5 bases and J lost 2; bases outside the gene matches: 11. CDR1 and CDR2 from the germline V gene are SGHTA and FQGNSA. There are 16 residues in the CDR3. This CDR3 reads CASSPATDRVNYGYTF. The CDR3 nucleotides are TGTGCCAGCAGCCCCGCGACAGACAGGGTAAACTATGGCTACACCTTC.

The CDR3 region is CASSLGRAGSATYEQYF. The CDR3, as DNA: TGTGCCAGCAGCTTAGGTAGGGCAGGGTCTGCAACCTACGAGCAGTACTTC. The V call is TRBV7-9, the J call TRBJ2-7; perhaps TRBD1 as D (5 bases). V lost 1 base to trimming and J lost 2 bases, with 18 bases between them. The germline V gene encodes CDR1 SEHNR and CDR2 FQNEAQ (reference sequence). CDR3 size: 17 residues.

V and J are TRBV20-1 and TRBJ1-5, with D maybe TRBD1 (6 bases). In germline, CDR1 is DFQATT, CDR2 SNEGSKA (reference sequence). The CDR3 covers 22 residues. V was clipped by 3 bases and J by 1 base, with 34 bases between them. CDR3 nucleotide sequence: TGCAGTGCTAGTTCGCCACGGGGGGGCCCGAGGGGAGGGGGGATAAGCAATCAGCCCCAGCATTTT. It codes for CSASSPRGGPRGGGISNQPQHF.

V is TRBV7-6 and J is TRBJ2-5; 7 nucleotides match TRBD2. The CDR3 length is 14 residues. Germline CDR1 and CDR2: SGHVS and FNYEAQ. Unmatched junction bases numbered 6, after V lost 4 bases and J lost 4 bases. The CDR3: CASSYSGWGETQYF. CDR3 sequence (DNA): TGTGCCAGCAGCTATAGCGGGTGGGGAGAGACCCAGTACTTC.

The CDR3 here is CASSQLAAHGFEQFF. CDR3 coding DNA: TGTGCCAGCAGCCAACTAGCGGCACACGGATTTGAGCAGTTCTTC. The chain couples TRBV7-3 to TRBJ2-1; TRBD2 aligns across 8 bases. CDR1 and CDR2 from the germline V gene are SGHTA and FQGTGA. The CDR3 consists of 15 residues. The V segment lost 5 bases and the J segment 9 bases; nucleotides outside the gene matches: 12.

The sample holds a few counts of this clonotype. The chain joins TRBV29-1 to TRBJ2-6, with 9 bases that match TRBD2. This CDR3 comprises 15 residues. CDR1 and CDR2 from the germline V gene are SQVTM and ANQGSEA. V trimming: 4 bases; J trimming: 2 bases; junction bases outside the gene matches: 3. For the CDR3, the DNA is TGCAGCGTTGGCGGGGGGGGCACTGGGGCCAACGTCCTGACTTTC. It encodes CSVGGGGTGANVLTF.

This clonotype occurred a few times. V and J are TRBV25-1 and TRBJ2-1; D unresolved. CDR1 is MGHDK, CDR2 SYGVNS, per germline. The CDR3 is 12 amino acids. The V end lost 6 bases, the J end lost 10 bases, and 13 bases lay between the germline ends. This chain's CDR3 is CASRSEIGEQFF. In nucleotides, the CDR3 is TGTGCCAGCAGAAGTGAGATAGGGGAGCAGTTCTTC. Full variable domain (remainder filled in from reference TRBV25-1 and TRBJ2-1): EADIYQTPRYLVIGTGKKITLECSQTMGHDKMYWYQQDPGMELHLIHYSYGVNSTEKGDLSSESTVSRIRTEHFPLTLESARPSHTSQYLCASRSEIGEQFFGPGTRLTVL.

This clonotype was seen more than once but under ten times. The chain uses TRBV20-1 and TRBJ2-7; 10 bases are shared with TRBD2. CDR1 and CDR2 (germline): DFQATT, SNEGSKA (reference sequence). This CDR3 contains 14 residues. The V and J ends lost 3 bases and 6 bases, in that order; junction bases with no gene match: 8. The CDR3 sequence is CSARGLAGASEQYF. The CDR3 bases are TGCAGTGCTAGGGGGCTAGCGGGAGCTTCCGAGCAGTACTTC.